These 26 T cell receptor beta chains came from one sample sequenced in a study of CD8 T cells in Susac syndrome (dated by TCRdb to about 2019). To prepare the library, the immunoSEQ multiplex PCR assay was applied. RNA was extracted with the RNeasy kit and about 0.5 to 1 ug was reverse transcribed using random hexamers. The public sequencing data were trimmed at Q25 with fastp and processed into clonotypes with MiXCR by TCRdb, which kept only in-frame beta chains. Rows are combined by CDR3 protein, so each entry shows the most common genes and DNA. The sample table records 200,000 to 250,000 distinct CDR3 sequences; 80% to 95% of these occur just once. The top ten hold 0.065% to 0.075% of the sample. The sample was CD4+ T cells from PBMCs. All receptors come from a human donor with multiple sclerosis.

The V call is TRBV7-9, the J call TRBJ1-1; TRBD1 is a possible D gene (5 bases). The germline V gene encodes CDR1 SEHNR and CDR2 FQNEAQ (reference sequence). This CDR3 comprises 16 residues. V lost 0 bases to trimming and J lost 1 base, with 12 bases between them. The CDR3 here is CASSLARLQANTEAFF. The CDR3 nucleotides read TGTGCCAGCAGCTTAGCTAGACTACAGGCGAACACTGAAGCTTTCTTT.

The V call is TRBV5-1, the J call TRBJ2-7; 7 bases fit TRBD1. This CDR3 has 14 residues. Trimming took 3 bases from V and 5 from J; bases not matched to a gene: 8. Germline V gene lookup returns CDR1 SGHRS and CDR2 YFSETQ. CDR3 amino acids: CASSSSTGIHEQYF. The CDR3, as DNA: TGCGCCAGCAGCTCCTCGACAGGGATCCACGAGCAGTACTTC.

V is TRBV30 and J is TRBJ2-5; the D gene is possibly TRBD1 (6 bases). The germline CDR1 and CDR2 sequences are GTSNPN and SVGIG (reference sequence). Deletions cut 1 base from V and 3 bases from J, with 9 bases between. The CDR3 sequence is 13 residues long. CDR3 loop: CAWSAGVEETQYF. The CDR3 DNA is TGTGCCTGGAGTGCAGGGGTGGAAGAGACCCAGTACTTC.

The rearrangement uses TRBV29-1 and TRBJ1-3; maybe TRBD1 (5 bases). V lost 6 bases and J lost 0, with 12 bases in between. Germline V gives CDR1 SQVTM, CDR2 ANQGSEA. This CDR3 spans 14 amino acids. For the CDR3, the DNA is TGCAGCGTGAGTGGTGGGGGCTCTGGAAACACCATATATTTT. It yields the protein CSVSGGGSGNTIYF.

Only one count was recorded for this clonotype. This chain connects TRBV19 to TRBJ1-2; 10 nucleotides agree with TRBD1. Unmatched junction bases numbered 8, after V lost 4 bases and J lost 0 bases. Germline CDR1 reads LNHDA; CDR2 reads SQIVND (reference sequence). The CDR3 has 17 amino acids. The DNA for the CDR3 is TGTGCCAGTAGTACCTCCCGGGACAGGGGAACTAACTATGGCTACACCTTC. Protein product: CASSTSRDRGTNYGYTF.

The chain carries TRBV4-1 and TRBJ2-3; TRBD2 might be the D (6 bases). There are 15 residues in the CDR3. Trimming removed 1 base from V and 5 bases from J, with 13 bases in between. The germline V gene encodes CDR1 MGHRA and CDR2 YSYEKL. The CDR3 DNA reads as TGCGCCAGCAGCCAAGGTCTGTCAGCGGGAGATACGCAGTATTTT. As protein: CASSQGLSAGDTQYF.

This chain uses TRBV28 with TRBJ1-1; D gene ambiguous. CDR1 and CDR2 from the germline V gene are MDHEN and SYDVKM. The V and J ends lost 1 base and 1 base respectively, with 10 bases between them. The CDR3 is 15 amino acids. The CDR3 DNA sequence: TGTGCCAGCAGTTTATTGGGATCGGGGAACACTGAAGCTTTCTTT. Its protein is CASSLLGSGNTEAFF.

The chain carries TRBV20-1 and TRBJ2-1; D is unclear. Germline values: CDR1 DFQATT, CDR2 SNEGSKA (reference sequence). With 0 bases removed from V and 9 bases from J, the gap between germline ends came to 3 bases. The CDR3 totals 10 residues. The CDR3 DNA reads as TGCAGTGCTAGAGAGACTGAGCAGTTCTTC. Its protein product is CSARETEQFF.

The chain links TRBV5-4 to TRBJ1-4, with no clear D. V lost 2 bases and J 5 bases, leaving 10 bases between the germline ends. CDR3 size: 14 residues. Per the germline V gene, CDR1 is SGHNT and CDR2 is YYREEE (reference sequence). The CDR3 is CASSFRSQNEKLFF. CDR3 nucleotide sequence: TGTGCCAGCAGCTTCAGGAGTCAGAATGAAAAACTGTTTTTT.

The chain recombines TRBV20-1 with TRBJ1-6, with TRBD1 matching 7 bases. CDR1 and CDR2 (germline): DFQATT, SNEGSKA (reference sequence). CDR3 size: 13 residues. V dropped 5 bases and J dropped 5; count of bases not matched to a gene: 3. The chain's CDR3 is CSAVDRHNSPLHF. As DNA, the CDR3 is TGCAGTGCTGTGGACAGGCATAATTCACCCCTCCACTTT.

The rearrangement links TRBV6-1 to TRBJ2-7; no firm D call. From germline, CDR1 is MNHNS and CDR2 SASEGT. Trimming left V 5 bases short and J 3 bases short, with 5 bases between. The CDR3 spans 11 residues. This chain's CDR3 is CASSRLYEQYF. CDR3 coding DNA: TGTGCCAGCAGTAGGCTCTACGAGCAGTACTTC.

This rearrangement joins TRBV29-1 to TRBJ1-2, with 7 positions matching TRBD1. The germline V gene encodes CDR1 SQVTM and CDR2 ANQGSEA. J was trimmed by 0 bases and V by 7 bases; bases with no gene match: 5. The CDR3 runs 13 residues. The CDR3 region has the DNA TGCAGCGCTGCAGGGGGAGCTAACTATGGCTACACCTTC. Translation: CSAAGGANYGYTF.

Only one count was recorded for this clonotype. The genes are TRBV20-1 and TRBJ2-7, with D possibly matching TRBD1 (5 bases). This CDR3 has 12 residues. Trimming stripped 6 bases from V and 1 base from J, with 10 bases between. From germline, CDR1 is DFQATT and CDR2 SNEGSKA (reference sequence). The CDR3 DNA is TGCAGTGCCAGTCCAGGGTCCTACGAGCAGTACTTC. This gives the protein CSASPGSYEQYF.

The chain is built from TRBV4-1 and TRBJ1-2, with 7 bases fitting TRBD1. The trim removed 0 bases at V and 5 bases at J, leaving 6 bases unmatched. CDR3 length equals 15 residues. Germline lookup yields CDR1 MGHRA and CDR2 YSYEKL. The CDR3 protein is CASSQELGRGYGYTF. CDR3 in DNA: TGCGCCAGCAGCCAAGAATTGGGCAGGGGGTATGGCTACACCTTC.

The chain is built from TRBV18 and TRBJ1-6, with TRBD1 as a possible D gene (5 bases). Germline V gene lookup returns CDR1 KGHSH and CDR2 LQKENI. CDR3 size: 16 residues. Trimming stripped 2 bases from V and 5 bases from J, with 13 bases between. CDR3 sequence (DNA): TGTGCCAGCTCACCAGGCCTAGGGGTTAATAATTCACCCCTCCACTTT. This codes for CASSPGLGVNNSPLHF. Combining the CDR3 with reference TRBV18 and TRBJ1-6 gives the whole variable domain NAGVMQNPRHLVRRRGQEARLRCSPMKGHSHVYWYRQLPEEGLKFMVYLQKENIIDESGMPKERFSAEFPKEGPSILRIQQVVRGDSAAYFCASSPGLGVNNSPLHFGNGTRLTVT.

The CDR3 sequence: CAISTAPGNQPQHF. DNA of the CDR3: TGTGCCATTTCGACAGCCCCGGGCAATCAGCCCCAGCATTTT. The J gene is TRBJ1-5, the V gene TRBV6-1, with a tentative D call TRBD1 (5 bases). The CDR3 sequence is 14 residues long. Trimming shortened V by 10 bases and J by 2 bases, and 15 bases separated the two germline ends. Per germline, CDR1 MNHNS and CDR2 SASEGT.

V is TRBV19 and J is TRBJ1-5; possible D gene TRBD1, 6 bases. This CDR3 is 16 amino acids long. Germline loops: CDR1 LNHDA, CDR2 SQIVND (reference sequence). Trimming shortened V by 6 bases and J by 0 bases, and 15 bases separated the two germline ends. Written as DNA, the CDR3 is TGTGCCAGTAGATCTCGGACAGATTATAGCAATCAGCCCCAGCATTTT. This gives the protein CASRSRTDYSNQPQHF. The whole variable domain, filled in from reference TRBV19 and TRBJ1-5, reads DGGITQSPKYLFRKEGQNVTLSCEQNLNHDAMYWYRQDPGQGLRLIYYSQIVNDFQKGDIAEGYSVSREKKESFPLTVTSAQKNPTAFYLCASRSRTDYSNQPQHFGDGTRLSIL.

This chain joins TRBV6-1 and TRBJ1-2; D uncertain. Trimming removed 7 bases at V and 3 bases at J, with 9 bases between. The CDR3 has 12 residues. In germline, CDR1 is MNHNS, CDR2 SASEGT. CDR3 sequence: CASKEGDYGYTF. Written as DNA, the CDR3 is TGTGCCAGCAAAGAGGGAGACTATGGCTACACCTTC.

V usage is TRBV12-5 and J usage is TRBJ2-7, with D perhaps TRBD1 (5 bases). With 0 bases removed from V and 4 bases from J, the gap between germline ends came to 7 bases. CDR3 length: 13 amino acids. The germline V gene has CDR1 LGHNT and CDR2 FRNRAP. CDR3 loop: CASGLVRGYEQYF. The DNA for the CDR3 is TGTGCTAGTGGTTTGGTAAGGGGTTACGAGCAGTACTTC.

The chain employs TRBV28 and TRBJ2-7; perhaps D is TRBD1 or TRBD2 (6 bases each). Per germline, CDR1 MDHEN and CDR2 SYDVKM. Trimming shortened V by 7 bases and J by 6 bases, and 16 bases separated the two germline ends. This CDR3 is built from 13 residues. This chain's CDR3 is CASITSWGAEQYF. Written as DNA, the CDR3 is TGTGCCAGCATTACTTCCTGGGGGGCCGAGCAGTACTTC.

This chain links TRBV6-2 or TRBV6-3 with TRBJ1-2, with D possibly being TRBD1 (6 bases). Per germline, CDR1 MNHEY and CDR2 SVGEGT. Trimming took off 8 bases at V and 4 bases at J, with 14 bases between the two ends. This CDR3 contains 13 residues. CDR3 bases: TGTGCCAGCGGCCCCGGGACACCCTATGGCTACACCTTC. It translates to CASGPGTPYGYTF.

The chain employs TRBV19 and TRBJ1-5; tentative D call: TRBD1 (5 bases). The V end was cut by 5 bases, the J end by 6 bases, with 17 bases between. The CDR3 covers 15 residues. CDR1 is LNHDA, CDR2 SQIVND, per germline (reference sequence). CDR3 sequence: CASSAGRGFTQPQHF. CDR3 nucleotides: TGTGCCAGTAGTGCTGGACGGGGCTTTACTCAGCCCCAGCATTTT.

The chain combines TRBV12-3 or TRBV12-4 with TRBJ1-1, with 7 bases fitting TRBD1. Trimming at V came to 6 bases and at J to 3 bases, leaving 7 bases not matched to a gene. The CDR3 consists of 14 residues. The CDR3 DNA is TGTGCCAGCAGCCGACTTACAGGGGACACTGAAGCTTTCTTT. Its protein is CASSRLTGDTEAFF.

CDR3 sequence: CASSFTGRDGGYTF. The CDR3 region has the DNA TGTGCCAGCAGTTTCACGGGCAGGGACGGCGGCTACACCTTC. This sequence joins TRBV28 and TRBJ1-2, with TRBD1 as a possible D gene (5 bases). The V gene lost 3 bases and the J gene lost 8 bases, with 16 bases spanning the gap. The CDR3 has 14 amino acids. Germline V gene sequence: CDR1 MDHEN, CDR2 SYDVKM.

The chain combines TRBV15 with TRBJ1-5, with unresolved D. V lost 0 bases and J 0 bases, leaving 3 bases between the germline ends. From germline, CDR1 is LNHNV and CDR2 YYDKDF (reference sequence). The CDR3 sequence is 14 residues long. CDR3 residues: CATSREHSNQPQHF. DNA for the CDR3: TGTGCCACCAGCAGAGAACATAGCAATCAGCCCCAGCATTTT.

This sequence joins TRBV29-1 and TRBJ1-2; D possibly corresponds to TRBD1 (5 bases). V lost 5 bases and J 4 bases, leaving 14 bases between the germline ends. The germline gives CDR1 SQVTM, CDR2 ANQGSEA. CDR3 length: 13 amino acids. The CDR3 bases are TGCAGCGTTCGTCAGGGTTGGGGCTATGGCTACACCTTC. Its translation is CSVRQGWGYGYTF.